This note documents a single T cell receptor (beta chain) sequence. Its antigen remains unidentified. The authors split each subset's genomic DNA evenly across several immunoSEQ plates. The method was immunoSEQ multiplex PCR; TCRdb's version includes in-frame clones alone and lacks a portion of them. The sample carries 2 million to 2.5 million clones, nearly 97% recorded once. Naive CD4+ cells were CD45RA-selected; the remaining cells were memory. The entry originates in a study of shared clonotypes between healthy human individuals. The study's findings and limits: Non-shared clonotypes had lower generation probabilities than clonotypes shared by all four sorted-subset donors.

The CDR3 has 14 residues. CDR1 and CDR2 from the germline V gene are SGHAT and FQNNGV. V shed 6 bases and J shed 5 bases, with 17 bases lying between them. This rearrangement joins TRBV11-2 to TRBJ2-7; tentative D call: TRBD1 (5 bases). The sequence derives from a man between 18 and 35 years old in good health. The sample taken for sequencing was naive CD4+ T cells sorted from blood. Subset: CD45RA+ positively selected. This CDR3 reads CASRGLAGNHEQYF. The DNA for the CDR3 is TGTGCCAGCAGGGGCCTGGCAGGGAACCACGAGCAGTACTTC.